This T cell receptor (beta chain) emerged from a study of shared clonotypes between healthy human individuals. Whole-study results and caveats: Since donors were few, the genetic and exposure-history diversity represented was limited. Sorted-subset sequencing was shown by rarefaction to be incomplete despite large depth. As a rule, naive subsets had a larger estimated richness than memory subsets.

Libraries were prepared by immunoSEQ multiplex PCR; TCRdb keeps only in-frame clonotypes and omits some of them. The sample has fewer than 1 million clones; around 96% are singletons. CD8 cells classed as naive were CD45RO-negative and positively selected for CCR7, excluding terminally differentiated effector memory CD45RA+ cells. Germline assignment: CDR1 SGHVS and CDR2 FQNEAQ. There are 15 residues in the CDR3. V gave up 1 base and J gave up 5 bases; unmatched junction bases: 5. Concerning this clone: The antigen remains unidentified.

The TCR comes from a man aged 25 to 45 in good health. The gene calls are TRBV7-8 and TRBJ2-7, with TRBD1 matching 10 bases. The specimen was naive CD8+ T cells sorted from blood. The CDR3 protein is CASSLVGGTGDEQYF. The CDR3 nucleotides are TGTGCCAGCAGCTTAGTTGGCGGGACAGGGGACGAGCAGTACTTC.